This T cell receptor (beta chain) was captured in a study of cytomegalovirus exposure and HLA in healthy donors. General observations from the study: The study flagged some 180 TCR beta chains as cytomegalovirus-associated.

As to this clone: Antigen unknown.

Primers for the PCR totalled 60 Vbeta and 13 Jbeta. Sequencing was performed with immunoSEQ multiplex PCR; in TCRdb, only in-frame clones are kept and a portion is missing. The data show around 150,000 clones, and the top ten clones hold 1% to 1.5%. Trimming removed 0 bases from V and 6 bases from J; junction bases left unmatched: 3. CDR1 and CDR2 (germline): ENHRY, SYGVKD. This CDR3 is 16 amino acids long. V gene TRBV10-3 combines with J gene TRBJ2-1; 12 nucleotides line up with TRBD2. The clonotype was recovered from a woman in her sixties or seventies in good health and CMV-seronegative. Specimen: PBMCs. The CDR3 loop is CAISESPTSGSNEQFF. In DNA form, the CDR3 reads TGTGCCATCAGTGAGTCGCCGACTAGCGGGAGCAATGAGCAGTTCTTC.